This T cell receptor (beta chain) was sequenced for a study of blood T cell repertoires in COVID-19. Background on the study: Sources were T cells, B-cell-depleted T cells, or PBMCs; the material itself was cDNA or gDNA.

In the original workflow: It was from reference gene primer amplification that nucleated cell counts were estimated. Assay: immunoSEQ multiplex PCR; the TCRdb copy retains only in-frame clones and omits some. V and J calls and clone size are given by that table; D and trimming were obtained from the DNA. The sample lists about 60,000 clones, 85% to 90% occurring once. Per germline, CDR1 GTSNPN and CDR2 SVGIG (reference sequence). CDR3 size: 13 residues. Trimming took 3 bases from V and 1 from J, leaving 9 bases between them. The chain employs TRBV30 and TRBJ1-1; D possibly corresponds to TRBD1 (6 bases). The source material was peripheral blood. This TCR derives from a human donor with active COVID-19. The donor label of this sample is uncertain. As DNA, the CDR3 is TGTGCCTGGAGCGCGACAGGGAACACTGAAGCTTTCTTT. This encodes CAWSATGNTEAFF.